Shown below are 28 T cell receptor beta chains from a single sample sequenced in a study of cytomegalovirus exposure and HLA in healthy donors. Primers for the PCR totalled 60 Vbeta and 13 Jbeta. This table comes from immunoSEQ multiplex PCR, and its TCRdb copy is limited to in-frame clones, with some not included. The sample includes more than 150,000 clones, 65% to 80% of them seen just once. Material: PBMCs. The receptors derive from a woman aged 50 to 60 in good health and CMV-seropositive.

This chain links TRBV7-8 with TRBJ2-1; D possibly corresponds to TRBD2 (6 bases). This CDR3 region has 17 residues. CDR1 and CDR2 from the germline V gene are SGHVS and FQNEAQ. Deletions cut 1 base from V and 0 bases from J, with 13 bases between. CDR3 bases: TGTGCCAGCAGCTTAGTGGGGGAGGCAAGCTCCTACAATGAGCAGTTCTTC. It yields the protein CASSLVGEASSYNEQFF.

The chain links TRBV4-3 to TRBJ2-5, with 7 nucleotides matching TRBD1. With 3 bases clipped from V and 6 bases from J, the junction kept 10 bases outside the gene matches. CDR1 and CDR2 from the germline V gene are LGHNA and YSLEER. The CDR3 runs 15 residues. The CDR3 sequence: CASSHGTAFDKTQYF. The DNA for the CDR3 is TGCGCCAGCAGCCATGGGACAGCTTTCGATAAGACCCAGTACTTC.

In its sample, this clone was seen once. The chain joins TRBV7-3 to TRBJ2-3, with 8 bases matching TRBD1. Trimming cost V 5 bases and J 1 base; bases outside gene matches: 8. This CDR3 is built from 16 residues. Germline V gives CDR1 SGHTA, CDR2 FQGTGA. As DNA, the CDR3 is TGTGCCAGCAGCCTCGGGACAGGAGTACGCACAGATACGCAGTATTTT. The encoded protein is CASSLGTGVRTDTQYF.

This clone occurred once. The chain employs TRBV4-2 and TRBJ2-2, with D possibly being TRBD1 (5 bases). Germline loops: CDR1 LGHNA, CDR2 YNFKEQ. Trimming removed 1 base from V and 4 bases from J, with 16 bases in between. The CDR3 has 17 residues. In DNA, the CDR3 is TGTGCCAGCAGCCAAGGTGACAGCTCCATGCCCACCGGGGAGCTGTTTTTT. Its translation is CASSQGDSSMPTGELFF.

The rearrangement uses TRBV11-3 and TRBJ2-7; TRBD2 matches at 9 bases. V lost 0 bases, J lost 1 base, and 4 bases stayed unmatched. The CDR3 extends over 16 amino acids. Germline loops: CDR1 SGHNT, CDR2 YENEEA. In nucleotides, the CDR3 is TGTGCCAGCAGCTTAGACGCCCTAGCGGGGTCCTACGAGCAGTACTTC. Translating it yields CASSLDALAGSYEQYF.

Only a few counts were recorded for this clone. The chain carries TRBV7-8 and TRBJ2-3, with 7 bases aligning to TRBD2. The J segment lost 4 bases and the V segment lost 1 base, leaving 8 bases of the junction unmatched. Germline CDR1 SGHVS, CDR2 FQNEAQ. The CDR3 has 16 amino acids. The DNA of the CDR3 is TGTGCCAGCAGCTTAGGTGGCGGGAGAAGCGCAGATACGCAGTATTTT. The encoded protein is CASSLGGGRSADTQYF.

V is TRBV27 and J is TRBJ1-5, with 8 bases identical to TRBD1. CDR1 and CDR2 from the germline V gene are MNHEY and SMNVEV (reference sequence). The CDR3 totals 15 residues. Trimming at V came to 5 bases and at J to 7 bases, leaving 10 bases not matched to a gene. The CDR3 is CASSPTPDRGQPQHF. The CDR3 DNA reads as TGTGCCAGCAGTCCGACCCCCGACAGGGGCCAGCCCCAGCATTTT.

The gene calls are TRBV7-2 and TRBJ2-3; D call uncertain. V was cut by 2 bases and J by 0 bases, with 15 bases left in between. This CDR3 contains 17 residues. Germline V lookup: CDR1 SGHTA, CDR2 FQGNSA. The CDR3, as DNA: TGTGCCAGCAGCTTACAGCCCACAGCCGCTAGCACAGATACGCAGTATTTT. Translated: CASSLQPTAASTDTQYF.

The chain combines TRBV11-1 with TRBJ1-2; D gene unclear. Between the trimmed V and J ends, which lost 5 bases and 3 bases, there was a span of 10 bases. From germline, CDR1 is SGHAT and CDR2 FQDESV (reference sequence). CDR3 length: 13 residues. The CDR3 reads CASSPSEYYGYTF. As DNA, the CDR3 is TGTGCCAGCAGCCCTTCCGAGTACTATGGCTACACCTTC.

The chain has TRBV7-9 and TRBJ1-2, with a tentative D call TRBD1 (6 bases). Germline V CDR1 and CDR2: SEHNR, FQNEAQ (reference sequence). The CDR3 contains 13 residues. Trimming removed 1 base at V and 7 bases at J, with 10 bases between. The CDR3 here is CASSLDRAIGYTF. Here the CDR3 DNA reads TGTGCCAGCAGCTTAGACAGGGCGATTGGCTACACCTTC.

This clone was detected a few times. V gene TRBV6-4 combines with J gene TRBJ1-1; D possibly corresponds to TRBD1 (6 bases). The CDR3 is made up of 13 amino acids. From germline, CDR1 is MRHNA and CDR2 SNTAGT. The ends were cut back, 6 bases at V and 1 base at J, with 9 bases in the middle. DNA of the CDR3: TGTGCCAGCAGCCAGGGGTCGAACACTGAAGCTTTCTTT. Amino acids: CASSQGSNTEAFF.

Only one count was recorded for this clone. The gene calls are TRBV5-8 and TRBJ1-2; the D is unclear. The germline V gene encodes CDR1 SGHTS and CDR2 YDEGEE. This CDR3 is 15 amino acids long. The germline V and J ends were trimmed by 4 bases and 4 bases, with 17 bases remaining between them. The CDR3 here is CASSPGRPIVYGYTF. The CDR3, as DNA: TGTGCCAGCAGCCCCGGGAGGCCAATCGTCTATGGCTACACCTTC.

The gene calls are TRBV28 and TRBJ1-4; D possibly corresponds to TRBD1 (6 bases). Germline lookup yields CDR1 MDHEN and CDR2 SYDVKM. CDR3 length equals 15 residues. The V and J ends lost 5 bases and 4 bases respectively, with 14 bases between them. CDR3 nucleotides: TGTGCCAGCAGTAACCACAGGGCGGGTAATGAAAAACTGTTTTTT. This sequence encodes CASSNHRAGNEKLFF. Based on the CDR3 plus reference TRBV28 and TRBJ1-4, the full variable domain is DVKVTQSSRYLVKRTGEKVFLECVQDMDHENMFWYRQDPGLGLRLIYFSYDVKMKEKGDIPEGYSVSREKKERFSLILESASTNQTSMYLCASSNHRAGNEKLFFGSGTQLSVL.

The chain combines TRBV5-1 with TRBJ2-5, with 7 bases identical to TRBD2. The J call may be incorrect, as the DNA end agrees better with TRBJ2-7. The germline CDR1 and CDR2 sequences are SGHRS and YFSETQ. CDR3 length: 15 residues. Written as DNA, the CDR3 is TGCGCCAGCAGCTTGGGTTCGCGGGGGTCCTACGAGCAGTACTTC. Its translation is CASSLGSRGSYEQYF.

This clone has just one count. The chain joins TRBV4-3 to TRBJ1-1, with D perhaps matching TRBD1 (6 bases). CDR3 length: 18 amino acids. V was pared by 0 bases and J by 4 bases, with 21 bases between. Germline V gene sequence: CDR1 LGHNA, CDR2 YSLEER. CDR3 residues: CASSQDPHRASRITEAFF. CDR3 in DNA: TGCGCCAGCAGCCAAGACCCCCACAGGGCATCCAGGATCACTGAAGCTTTCTTT.

A remark on this clone: Other DNA sequences of this sample code for an identical CDR3. The rearrangement uses TRBV9 and TRBJ2-7; 8 nucleotides align to TRBD1. This CDR3 spans 14 amino acids. V shed 4 bases, J shed 0 bases, and the junction held 3 bases outside the gene matches. Germline assignment: CDR1 SGDLS and CDR2 YYNGEE. CDR3 loop: CASSPQGASYEQYF. In nucleotides, the CDR3 is TGTGCCAGCAGCCCGCAGGGGGCCTCCTACGAGCAGTACTTC.

DNA of the CDR3: TGTGCCAGCAGCTTACTCCCCGGGGCGGGGAAAGAGACCCAGTACTTC. Translated, it gives CASSLLPGAGKETQYF. This chain joins TRBV9 and TRBJ2-5, with TRBD2 as a possible D gene (6 bases). CDR1 and CDR2 from the germline V gene are SGDLS and YYNGEE. The CDR3 sequence is 16 residues long. V gave up 4 bases and J gave up 3 bases, with 19 bases separating them.

This clone has at least ten counts. V is TRBV19 and J is TRBJ2-7, with D perhaps TRBD1 (6 bases). The germline V gene encodes CDR1 LNHDA and CDR2 SQIVND (reference sequence). The V end was cut by 3 bases, the J end by 2 bases, with 8 bases between. The CDR3 is 13 amino acids. CDR3 in amino acids: CASSITGTYEQYF. CDR3 nucleotide sequence: TGTGCCAGTAGTATTACAGGGACCTACGAGCAGTACTTC.

This chain connects TRBV6-1 to TRBJ1-5; D unresolved. The CDR3 extends over 21 amino acids. V dropped 0 bases and J dropped 0 bases, with 24 bases sitting between them. Per the germline V gene, CDR1 is MNHNS and CDR2 is SASEGT. The CDR3 region has the DNA TGTGCCAGCAGTGAAGCCCCCCCCGGCGGCAGAGCGTTTTATAGCAATCAGCCCCAGCATTTT. Protein sequence: CASSEAPPGGRAFYSNQPQHF.

This clone was recorded a few times. The V and J genes are TRBV30 and TRBJ1-3; weak D call: TRBD1 (5 bases). Germline V gene data show CDR1 as GTSNPN and CDR2 as SVGIG (reference sequence). CDR3 length: 14 amino acids. The V end lost 8 bases, the J end lost 0 bases, and 14 bases lay between the germline ends. CDR3 sequence (DNA): TGTGCCCTAACCCGGGACTTCTCTGGAAACACCATATATTTT. Its protein is CALTRDFSGNTIYF.

Only a few counts were recorded for this clone. The chain links TRBV5-6 to TRBJ2-5, with TRBD2 matching over 9 bases. The end of the DNA aligns better with TRBJ2-7, so the J call may be wrong. This CDR3 has 17 amino acids. Germline V gene sequence: CDR1 SGHDT, CDR2 YYEEEE. CDR3 region: CASSLGSGSSSSYEQYF. The DNA for the CDR3 is TGTGCCAGCAGCTTGGGTAGCGGGAGTTCGAGCTCCTACGAGCAGTACTTC.

This CDR3 is CAWSVQTEAFF. The CDR3 DNA follows: TGTGCCTGGAGTGTGCAGACTGAAGCTTTCTTT. This chain joins TRBV30 and TRBJ1-1, with no clear D. V was trimmed by 0 bases and J by 5 bases, leaving 4 bases between them. CDR3 length equals 11 residues. CDR1 is GTSNPN and CDR2 is SVGIG in the germline V gene (reference sequence).

The chain has TRBV2 and TRBJ1-1; D remains unclear. The CDR3 length is 13 residues. V dropped 7 bases and J dropped 0 bases, with 9 bases sitting between them. Germline CDR1 SNHLY, CDR2 FYNNEI. The CDR3 sequence: CASIKDLNTEAFF. Written as DNA, the CDR3 is TGTGCCAGCATTAAGGACTTGAACACTGAAGCTTTCTTT.

With regard to this clone: Other DNA sequences within the sample encode an identical CDR3. The rearrangement links TRBV7-2 to TRBJ1-1; D perhaps matches TRBD1 (5 bases). Germline lookup yields CDR1 SGHTA and CDR2 FQGNSA. This CDR3 contains 13 residues. V was clipped by 2 bases and J by 2 bases, with 6 bases between them. For the CDR3, the DNA is TGTGCCAGCAGCTTACAGGGAAACACTGAAGCTTTCTTT. Amino acids: CASSLQGNTEAFF.

This rearrangement joins TRBV7-2 to TRBJ2-7, with D unresolved. Trimming shortened V by 3 bases and J by 2 bases, and 8 bases separated the two germline ends. CDR1 is SGHTA, CDR2 FQGNSA, per germline. The CDR3 sequence is 13 residues long. The DNA for the CDR3 is TGTGCCAGCAGCTTGCAGATACCCTACGAGCAGTACTTC. Encoded protein: CASSLQIPYEQYF.

The chain links TRBV13 to TRBJ1-1, with TRBD1 matching over 11 bases. The CDR3 has 15 amino acids. Unmatched junction bases numbered 4, after V lost 4 bases and J lost 3 bases. Germline CDR1 and CDR2: PRHDT and FYEKMQ (reference sequence). CDR3 sequence (DNA): TGTGCCAGCAGCTCACGGACAGGGGGCCACACTGAAGCTTTCTTT. The encoded protein is CASSSRTGGHTEAFF.

The rearrangement uses TRBV9 and TRBJ1-1; TRBD1 aligns across 7 bases. Looked up from germline, CDR1 is SGDLS and CDR2 is YYNGEE. The CDR3 spans 14 residues. V trimming: 4 bases; J trimming: 11 bases; junction bases outside the gene matches: 14. The DNA for the CDR3 is TGTGCCAGCAGCCCCAGCGATGTAGGGGGCAGGGCTTTCTTT. This codes for CASSPSDVGGRAFF. Using reference TRBV9 and TRBJ1-1 for the parts outside the CDR3, the full variable domain is DSGVTQTPKHLITATGQRVTLRCSPRSGDLSVYWYQQSLDQGLQFLIQYYNGEERAKGNILERFSAQQFPDLHSELNLSSLELGDSALYFCASSPSDVGGRAFFGQGTRLTVV.

This rearrangement joins TRBV4-1 to TRBJ2-1, with D possibly being TRBD1 (6 bases). Between the trimmed V and J ends, which lost 3 bases and 0 bases, there was a span of 9 bases. The CDR3 covers 15 residues. Germline values: CDR1 MGHRA, CDR2 YSYEKL. This chain's CDR3 is CASSQGASSYNEQFF. As DNA, the CDR3 is TGCGCCAGCAGCCAGGGGGCAAGCTCCTACAATGAGCAGTTCTTC.